This T cell receptor beta chain appears in the sequencing data of a study of cytomegalovirus exposure and HLA in healthy donors. Study-level findings and limits: Researchers counted some 150 TCR beta chains as cytomegalovirus-associated. A previous analysis found most TCR beta V segments productive roughly 90% or roughly 30% of the time. Among the CMV-associated chains, three were confirmed in vitro as specific for CMV antigens.

This clone was seen more than once but under ten times. The antigen remains unidentified. Amplification used 60 Vbeta primers and 13 Jbeta primers. Assay used: immunoSEQ multiplex PCR; TCRdb lists only in-frame clones, some missing. Among approximately 160,000 clones listed, almost 85% were seen once. As for the donors, each was a healthy bone marrow donor. CDR1 and CDR2 from the germline V gene are SNHLY and FYNNEI. The CDR3 sequence is 16 residues long. J lost 2 bases, V lost 6 bases, and 10 bases had no gene match. The clonotype comes from a girl under 18 in good health and CMV-seropositive. The sequenced sample consisted of PBMCs. This sequence joins TRBV2 and TRBJ1-3; 7 nucleotides match TRBD1. CDR3 in amino acids: CASSPRGAAPGNTIYF. For the CDR3, the DNA is TGTGCCAGCAGCCCCAGGGGGGCAGCCCCTGGAAACACCATATATTTT.